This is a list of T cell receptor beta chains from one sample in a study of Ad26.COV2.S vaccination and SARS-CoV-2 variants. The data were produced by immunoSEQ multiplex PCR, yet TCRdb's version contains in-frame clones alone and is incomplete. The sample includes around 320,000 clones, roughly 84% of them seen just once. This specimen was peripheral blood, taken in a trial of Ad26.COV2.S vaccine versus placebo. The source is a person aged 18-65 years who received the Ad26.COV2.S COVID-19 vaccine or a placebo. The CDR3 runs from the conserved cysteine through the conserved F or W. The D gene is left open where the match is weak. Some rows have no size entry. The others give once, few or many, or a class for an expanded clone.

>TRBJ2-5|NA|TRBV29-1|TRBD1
CSVVEQGAGETQYF
TGCAGCGTAGTAGAGCAGGGGGCAGGGGAGACCCAGTACTTC
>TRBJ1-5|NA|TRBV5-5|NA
CASSLGGSNQPQHF
TGTGCCAGCAGCTTGGGGGGCAGCAATCAGCCCCAGCATTTT
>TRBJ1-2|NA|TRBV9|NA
CASSVAGQGYTF
TGTGCCAGCAGCGTAGCGGGTCAGGGCTACACCTTC
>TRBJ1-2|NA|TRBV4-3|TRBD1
CASSFADRGLDGYTF
TGCGCCAGCAGCTTTGCTGACAGGGGGCTTGACGGCTACACCTTC
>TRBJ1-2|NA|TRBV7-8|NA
CASSLVAGAGNYGYTF
TGTGCCAGCAGCTTAGTCGCAGGGGCGGGTAACTATGGCTACACCTTC
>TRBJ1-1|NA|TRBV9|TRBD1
CASSAQGVTEAFF
TGTGCCAGCAGCGCCCAGGGGGTAACTGAAGCTTTCTTT
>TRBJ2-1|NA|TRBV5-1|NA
CASSFIQGRNEQFF
TGCGCCAGCAGCTTCATACAGGGTAGAAATGAGCAGTTCTTC
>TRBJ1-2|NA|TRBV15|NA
CATSMTRLNYGYTF
TGTGCCACCAGCATGACACGACTTAACTATGGCTACACCTTC
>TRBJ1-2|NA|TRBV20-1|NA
CSASGYGYTF
TGCAGTGCTAGCGGCTATGGCTACACCTTC
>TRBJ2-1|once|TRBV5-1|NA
CASSLAKGGYNEQFF
TGCGCCAGCAGCTTGGCGAAGGGGGGATACAATGAGCAGTTCTTC
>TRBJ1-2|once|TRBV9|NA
CASSGESNGRGPEGYTF
TGTGCCAGCAGCGGAGAGTCCAATGGCAGGGGACCAGAAGGCTACACCTTC
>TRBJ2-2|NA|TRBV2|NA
CASVPTLNTGELFF
TGTGCCAGCGTCCCGACACTGAACACCGGGGAGCTGTTTTTT
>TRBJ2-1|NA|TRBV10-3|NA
CAINGGTNEQFF
TGTGCCATAAATGGGGGGACCAATGAGCAGTTCTTC
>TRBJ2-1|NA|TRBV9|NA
CASSPNWGMVQFF
TGTGCCAGCAGCCCTAATTGGGGGATGGTGCAGTTCTTC
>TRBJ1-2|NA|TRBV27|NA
CASSLGGFYGYTF
TGTGCCAGCAGTTTGGGGGGATTCTATGGCTACACCTTC
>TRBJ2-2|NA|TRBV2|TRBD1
CASGTGGINTGELFF
TGTGCCAGCGGGACAGGGGGGATTAACACCGGGGAGCTGTTTTTT
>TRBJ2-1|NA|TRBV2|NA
CASSEAIYQLGYNEQFF
TGTGCCAGCAGTGAAGCGATATATCAATTGGGATACAATGAGCAGTTCTTC
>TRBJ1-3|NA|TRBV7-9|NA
CASRETGPLSGNTIYF
TGTGCCAGCAGGGAGACAGGCCCTCTCTCTGGAAACACCATATATTTT
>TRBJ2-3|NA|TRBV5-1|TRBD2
CASSVESRGGVDTQYF
TGCGCCAGCAGCGTGGAATCGCGGGGGGGCGTAGATACGCAGTATTTT
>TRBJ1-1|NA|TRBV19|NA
CASSMGPASTEAFF
TGTGCCAGTAGTATGGGACCCGCGAGCACTGAAGCTTTCTTT
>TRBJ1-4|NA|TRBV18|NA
CASSPVRTGREKLFF
TGTGCCAGCTCACCGGTTCGTACAGGGCGTGAAAAACTGTTTTTT
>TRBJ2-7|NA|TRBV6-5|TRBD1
CASSPTGKGSYEQYF
TGTGCCAGCTCCCCGACAGGGAAAGGGTCCTACGAGCAGTACTTC
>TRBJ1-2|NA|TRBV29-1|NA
CSVGQPINYGYTF
TGCAGCGTTGGACAGCCCATTAACTATGGCTACACCTTC
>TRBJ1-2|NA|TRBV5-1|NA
CASSIQGMGADGYTF
TGCGCCAGCAGCATACAGGGCATGGGAGCGGATGGCTACACCTTC
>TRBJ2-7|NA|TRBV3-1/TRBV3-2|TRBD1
CASSPSGTVVYEQYF
TGTGCCAGCAGCCCCTCCGGGACAGTAGTCTACGAGCAGTACTTC
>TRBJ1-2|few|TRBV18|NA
CASSPSAQGGLGYGYTF
TGTGCCAGCTCACCTTCCGCACAGGGAGGGCTAGGCTATGGCTACACCTTC
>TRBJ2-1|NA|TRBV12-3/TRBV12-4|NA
CASSLDRTQQFF
TGTGCCAGCAGTTTAGACAGAACCCAGCAGTTCTTC
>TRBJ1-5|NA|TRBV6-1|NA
CASSEAGRNQPQHF
TGTGCCAGCAGTGAAGCAGGTCGCAATCAGCCCCAGCATTTT
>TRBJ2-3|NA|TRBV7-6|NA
CASSLVGSYTDTQYF
TGTGCCAGCAGCTTAGTGGGCAGCTACACAGATACGCAGTATTTT
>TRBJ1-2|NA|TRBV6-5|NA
CASRSAVNYGYTF
TGTGCCAGCAGGAGCGCCGTAAACTATGGCTACACCTTC
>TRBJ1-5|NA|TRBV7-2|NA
CASSLVTGAERPQHF
TGTGCCAGCAGCTTAGTTACGGGGGCGGAACGGCCCCAGCATTTT
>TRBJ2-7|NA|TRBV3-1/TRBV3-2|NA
CASSQGFSYEQYF
TGTGCCAGCAGCCAGGGCTTCTCCTACGAGCAGTACTTC
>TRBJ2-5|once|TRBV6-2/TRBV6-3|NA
CASSYGQGGETQYF
TGTGCCAGCAGTTACGGGCAGGGGGGAGAGACCCAGTACTTC
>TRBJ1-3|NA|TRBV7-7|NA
CASSPLMGQEAGNTIYF
TGTGCTAGCAGCCCTTTAATGGGCCAGGAGGCTGGAAACACCATATATTTT
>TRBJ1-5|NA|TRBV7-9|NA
CASSLGDQPQHF
TGTGCCAGCAGCTTAGGGGATCAGCCCCAGCATTTT
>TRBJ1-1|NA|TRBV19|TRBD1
CASSTLQGEAFF
TGTGCCAGTAGTACGCTACAGGGGGAAGCTTTCTTT
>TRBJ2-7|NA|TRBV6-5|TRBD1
CASRNRDRNEQYF
TGTGCCAGCAGAAATCGGGACAGGAACGAGCAGTACTTC
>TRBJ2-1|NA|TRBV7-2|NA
CASSPTGRKDNEQFF
TGTGCCAGCAGCCCCACAGGAAGGAAAGACAATGAGCAGTTCTTC
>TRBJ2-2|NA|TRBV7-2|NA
CASSIGWSRGPGELFF
TGTGCCAGCAGCATAGGATGGAGCCGGGGCCCCGGGGAGCTGTTTTTT
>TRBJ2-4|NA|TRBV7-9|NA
CATRGHRDIQYF
TGTGCCACCAGGGGACACCGGGACATTCAGTACTTC
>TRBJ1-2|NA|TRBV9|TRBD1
CASSVGLEGARYGYTF
TGTGCCAGCAGCGTAGGCTTGGAGGGGGCGCGCTATGGCTACACCTTC
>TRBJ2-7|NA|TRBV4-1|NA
CASSQDKGRGGEQYF
TGCGCCAGCAGCCAAGATAAGGGACGCGGAGGCGAGCAGTACTTC
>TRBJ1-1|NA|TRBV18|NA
CASSPRQGRNTEAFF
TGTGCCAGCTCACCACGGCAGGGCCGGAACACTGAAGCTTTCTTT
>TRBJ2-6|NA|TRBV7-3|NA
CASSPGEGGAGANVLTF
TGTGCCAGCAGCCCCGGGGAGGGGGGAGCTGGGGCCAACGTCCTGACTTTC
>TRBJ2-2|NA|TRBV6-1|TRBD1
CASSVPGQGIIGELFF
TGTGCCAGCAGTGTTCCGGGACAGGGGATCATCGGGGAGCTGTTTTTT
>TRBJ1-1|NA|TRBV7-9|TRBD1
CASRRTGGAAFF
TGTGCCAGCAGGAGAACAGGGGGAGCAGCTTTCTTT
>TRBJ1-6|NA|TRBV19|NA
CASSLDGGGSPLHF
TGTGCCAGTAGTCTTGACGGGGGGGGTTCACCCCTCCACTTT
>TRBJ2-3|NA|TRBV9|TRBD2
CASSPLAGGSADTQYF
TGTGCCAGCAGCCCATTAGCGGGGGGTAGCGCAGATACGCAGTATTTT
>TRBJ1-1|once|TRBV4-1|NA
CASSPIGLNTEAFF
TGCGCCAGCAGCCCTATTGGGCTTAACACTGAAGCTTTCTTT
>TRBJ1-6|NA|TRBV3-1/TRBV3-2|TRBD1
CASSQDGTATNSPLHF
TGTGCCAGCAGCCAAGATGGGACAGCGACTAATTCACCCCTCCACTTT
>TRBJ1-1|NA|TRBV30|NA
CAWSVVIGSVAFF
TGTGCCTGGAGTGTAGTTATAGGGTCTGTTGCTTTCTTT
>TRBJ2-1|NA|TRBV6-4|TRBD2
CAIGLESYNEQFF
TGTGCCATCGGACTAGAGTCCTACAATGAGCAGTTCTTC
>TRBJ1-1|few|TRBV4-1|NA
CASSPSTGRTEAFF
TGCGCCAGCAGCCCCTCGACAGGAAGGACTGAAGCTTTCTTT
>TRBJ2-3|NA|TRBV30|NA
CAWSPGTDTQYF
TGTGCCTGGAGTCCCGGCACAGATACGCAGTATTTT
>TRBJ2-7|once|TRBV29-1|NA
CSVELASESYEQYF
TGCAGCGTTGAACTCGCTAGTGAGTCCTACGAGCAGTACTTC
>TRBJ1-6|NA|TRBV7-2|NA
CASRATHNSPLHF
TGTGCCAGCAGGGCTACCCACAATTCACCCCTCCACTTT
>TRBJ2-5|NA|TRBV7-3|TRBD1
CASSLGTGGGRETQYF
TGTGCCAGCAGCTTAGGGACAGGGGGTGGACGGGAGACCCAGTACTTC